This entry features one T cell receptor beta chain sequence. Antigen: not known. The data belong to a study of T cell repertoires in cytomegalovirus infection. Turning to the study itself: CMV infection plus the matching HLA type was flagged by public TCR beta signatures. General observations from the study: Identification of carriers of CMV plus the relevant HLA was achieved through cumulative public TCR beta family frequency.

Per germline, CDR1 SGHNT and CDR2 YENEEA. Trimming took off 1 base at V and 2 bases at J, with 10 bases between the two ends. The CDR3 runs to 15 residues. TCRdb passed the reads through MiXCR, listing each CDR3 protein once. The repertoire holds 150,000 to 200,000 distinct CDR3 sequences, with approximately 28% as singletons. The rearrangement uses TRBV11-3 and TRBJ2-3, with D perhaps matching TRBD1 (6 bases). Input material: PBMCs. The TCR was taken from a human donor in good health (CMV status not recorded). Some clones in this sample may be carry-over from other donors' samples. CDR3: CASSLGGLDTDTQYF. The DNA of the CDR3 is TGTGCCAGCAGCTTAGGGGGGCTAGACACAGATACGCAGTATTTT.